This is a list of T cell receptor beta chains from one sample in a study of OX40 agonist ivuxolimab in advanced cancers. Some clones are missing from TCRdb's copy, which holds only in-frame ones; the method was immunoSEQ multiplex PCR. The repertoire holds approximately 70,000 clones, 80% to 90% seen once, with more than 0.8% in the top ten. The sample here was CD4+ or CD8+ T cells sorted from blood, taken in a trial of the OX40 agonist ivuxolimab. These TCRs come from an adult with an advanced solid tumor such as melanoma, head and neck, liver or kidney cancer. The CDR3 runs from the conserved cysteine through the conserved F or W. D genes are given only for firm matches. Clone size is stated in some rows and not others, as once, few, many or a class when expanded.

TRBJ2-2	.	.	TRBV19	TGTGCCAGTAGTATAGAGGGCAGGGTCACCGGGGAGCTGTTTTTT	CASSIEGRVTGELFF
TRBJ2-5	.	.	TRBV11-3	TGTGCCAGCAGCTTACACAGCCAAGAGACCCAGTACTTC	CASSLHSQETQYF
TRBJ2-7	.	TRBD1	TRBV10-1	TGCGCCAGCAGCTCCGGACAGGGCTACGAGCAGTACTTC	CASSSGQGYEQYF
TRBJ1-2	.	.	TRBV5-6	TGTGCCAGCAGCTTGGACGGGGCTCCCTCGGCGAGCTATGGCTACACCTTC	CASSLDGAPSASYGYTF
TRBJ2-3	.	TRBD2	TRBV4-1	TGCGCCAGCAGCCAGGGTTTGGTCGGGGGGACAGATACGCAGTATTTT	CASSQGLVGGTDTQYF
TRBJ2-1	.	.	TRBV6-6	TGTGCCAGCAGTTACTATGGCTCCTACAATGAGCAGTTCTTC	CASSYYGSYNEQFF
TRBJ1-4	once	TRBD1	TRBV6-6	TGTGCCAGCAGTTACTCCGGACAGGGTGGTGAAAAACTGTTTTTT	CASSYSGQGGEKLFF
TRBJ2-7	few	.	TRBV9	TGTGCCAGCAGCGTACAAGGCGGACCCTACGAGCAGTACTTC	CASSVQGGPYEQYF
TRBJ1-6	once	TRBD1	TRBV28	TGTGCCAGCAGTTTGACAGGGAAACGGGATTCACCCCTCCACTTT	CASSLTGKRDSPLHF
TRBJ1-1	once	TRBD1	TRBV5-5	TGTGCCAGCAGCTTAACAGGGGCCACTGAAGCTTTCTTT	CASSLTGATEAFF
TRBJ2-2	.	.	TRBV7-3	TGTGCCAGCAGCACGAGACACACCGGGGAGCTGTTTTTT	CASSTRHTGELFF
TRBJ2-5	.	.	TRBV6-1	TGTGCCAGCACCTCAGGAGGGGCGGGAGAGACCCAGTACTTC	CASTSGGAGETQYF
TRBJ2-5	.	TRBD2	TRBV7-2	TGTGCCAGCAGCTGGGGGACTAGTTCTCCTGGGACCCAGTACTTC	CASSWGTSSPGTQYF
TRBJ2-3	.	.	TRBV2	TGTGCCAGCAGTAATCCCGGTAGTGATACGCAGTATTTT	CASSNPGSDTQYF
TRBJ1-1	.	.	TRBV5-6	TGTGCCAGCAGCTTGACCGGTGAAGCTTTCTTT	CASSLTGEAFF
TRBJ1-1	.	.	TRBV29-1	TGCAGCGTCTGGCCGACGGTCACTGAAGCTTTCTTT	CSVWPTVTEAFF
TRBJ2-1	.	TRBD2	TRBV5-8	TGTGCCAGCAGCTTGTCGCTAGCGGGAGTCCTCTACAATGAGCAGTTCTTC	CASSLSLAGVLYNEQFF
TRBJ1-1	.	.	TRBV19	TGTGCCAGTAGTATAGCTGGACAGCTAAGATCTGAAGCTTTCTTT	CASSIAGQLRSEAFF
TRBJ1-3	.	.	TRBV10-3	TGTGCCATCAGTTCCGGACATTCAGCTGGAAACACCATATATTTT	CAISSGHSAGNTIYF
TRBJ1-2	.	.	TRBV11-2	TGTGCCAGCAGCCCGCCAACTAACTATGGCTACACCTTC	CASSPPTNYGYTF
TRBJ2-1	.	TRBD1	TRBV5-4	TGTGCCAGCAGAATCGACAGGGTCCAGGGGGAGCAGTTCTTC	CASRIDRVQGEQFF
TRBJ2-7	.	.	TRBV5-6	TGTGCCAGCAGTTTAGCGGCCTCCTACGAGCAGTACTTC	CASSLAASYEQYF
TRBJ2-1	.	TRBD2	TRBV7-9	TGTGCCAGCAGCATCACTAGCGGGAGCTACAATGAGCAGTTCTTC	CASSITSGSYNEQFF
TRBJ2-7	.	.	TRBV7-9	TGTGCCAGCAGCCCAGGTTACTACGAGCAGTACTTC	CASSPGYYEQYF
TRBJ2-1	.	TRBD2	TRBV11-2	TGTGCCAGCAGCTTCACTAGCGGGCGCAACAATGAGCAGTTCTTC	CASSFTSGRNNEQFF
TRBJ2-1	.	TRBD2	TRBV7-7	TGTGCTAGCAGCCGTATTACTAGCGGGGGATCCAATGAGCAGTTCTTC	CASSRITSGGSNEQFF
TRBJ2-1	.	.	TRBV30	TGTGCCTGGATAAGAAGCTCCTACAATGAGCAGTTCTTC	CAWIRSSYNEQFF
TRBJ2-1	.	.	TRBV4-1	TGCGCCAGCAGCCAAGATCTGGCGATCCCGTACAATGAGCAGTTCTTC	CASSQDLAIPYNEQFF
TRBJ2-7	.	.	TRBV29-1	TGCAGCGTTGGGGTGGGGGCAGGCTACGAGCAGTACTTC	CSVGVGAGYEQYF
TRBJ2-1	.	.	TRBV27	TGTGCCAGCAGTCCTCCGGGGAGGAGTTCCTACAATGAGCAGTTCTTC	CASSPPGRSSYNEQFF
TRBJ2-3	.	TRBD2	TRBV2	TGTGCCAGCAGTGCGCTAGCGGGGCGCACAGATACGCAGTATTTT	CASSALAGRTDTQYF
TRBJ2-7	.	.	TRBV6-6	TGTGCCAGCAGTTCCCCGACAGATTACGAGCAGTACTTC	CASSSPTDYEQYF
TRBJ1-5	.	TRBD1	TRBV7-2	TGTGCCAGCAGCGAACAGGGGAATCAGCCCCAGCATTTT	CASSEQGNQPQHF
TRBJ2-1	.	.	TRBV15	TGTGCCACCAGCAGAGAGGCACAATTGGATGAGCAGTTCTTC	CATSREAQLDEQFF
TRBJ1-2	.	TRBD1	TRBV2	TGTGCCAGCAGGGCCGGGACAGGCCCTAATGGCTACACCTTC	CASRAGTGPNGYTF
TRBJ1-4	once	.	TRBV5-5	TGTGCCAGCAGCAGTCCCGGGCCCCATCGTGAAAAACTGTTTTTT	CASSSPGPHREKLFF
TRBJ1-1	.	TRBD1	TRBV6-6	TGTGCCAGCATCCCGGGACAGGAATGGAACACTGAAGCTTTCTTT	CASIPGQEWNTEAFF
TRBJ1-5	.	.	TRBV18	TGTGCCAGCTCACCGGCGACCGGGAGCTTCAATCAGCCCCAGCATTTT	CASSPATGSFNQPQHF
TRBJ1-2	.	.	TRBV28	TGTGCCAGCAGGGAAAACTATGGCTACACCTTC	CASRENYGYTF
TRBJ2-7	once	TRBD2	TRBV19	TGTGCCAGTAGTGCGACGGGACTAGCGGGCGAGCAGTACTTC	CASSATGLAGEQYF